This TCR beta chain comes out of a study of blood T cell repertoires in COVID-19. As for the study in general: Sample material is recorded as cDNA or gDNA derived from T cells, B-cell-depleted T cells, or PBMCs.

Using immunoSEQ multiplex PCR, the repertoire was profiled, and TCRdb retains in-frame clones only, with some absent. The profile shows about 200,000 clones, 87% of them singletons. This clone has more than one count but fewer than ten. This receptor was identified in a woman younger than 45 who had recovered from COVID-19. The sample taken for sequencing was PBMCs or T cells enriched from blood (not recorded which).

The CDR3 DNA follows: TGTGCCAGCAGTTTAGGACAGACCGGGGAGCTGTTTTTT. Translating gives CASSLGQTGELFF. This chain joins TRBV27 and TRBJ2-2, with D maybe TRBD1 (6 bases). This CDR3 spans 13 amino acids. CDR1 is MNHEY and CDR2 is SMNVEV in the germline V gene (reference sequence). Trimming took 2 bases from V and 5 from J, leaving 6 bases between them.